The source of this TCR beta chain is a study of T cells in Graves' hyperthyroidism and ophthalmopathy. Study conclusions and caveats: Within blood appeared most thyroid clonotypes that had expanded above 0.001. The model anticipated ophthalmopathy a median around six months pre-onset.

Reasons for excluding patients were uncontrolled infection, other autoimmune disease, pregnancy or lactation. Amplification of TCR beta CDR3 regions used RNA as the template. Researchers ran a first-round RT-PCR on the TCR CDR3 using the HTBI primer set. TCRdb re-called the multiplex PCR reads with MiXCR, one entry per CDR3 protein. The data show some 400,000 distinct CDR3 sequences, with more than 11% seen just once and around 10% held by the top ten. This clonotype was seen many times. As yet, its antigen is unknown. With V trimmed by 5 bases and J by 6 bases, 13 bases remained unmatched. Germline V lookup: CDR1 LGHDT, CDR2 YNNKEL (reference sequence). This CDR3 has 15 amino acids.

The receptor comes from a woman aged 60-75 years with Graves' hyperthyroidism. What was sequenced was blood. J is TRBJ2-7 and V is TRBV3-1; 7 positions agree with TRBD2. For the CDR3, the DNA is TGTGCCAGCAGCATAGGACTAGGTCGGGACGGCGAGCAGTACTTC. Amino acids: CASSIGLGRDGEQYF.